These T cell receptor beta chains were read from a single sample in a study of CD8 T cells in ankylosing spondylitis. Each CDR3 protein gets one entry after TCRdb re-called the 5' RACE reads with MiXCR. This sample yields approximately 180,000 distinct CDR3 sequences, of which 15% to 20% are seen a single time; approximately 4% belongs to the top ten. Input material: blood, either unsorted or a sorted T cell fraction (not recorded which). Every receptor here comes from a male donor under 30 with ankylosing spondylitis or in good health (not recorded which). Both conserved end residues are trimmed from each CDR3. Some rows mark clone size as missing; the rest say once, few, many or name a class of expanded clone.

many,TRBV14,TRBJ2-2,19,ASSQFLITGTSGRNTGELF
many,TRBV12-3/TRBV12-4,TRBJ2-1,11,ASSFNPGAEQF
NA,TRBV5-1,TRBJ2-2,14,ASSLAAGAYTGELF
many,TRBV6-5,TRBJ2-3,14,ASSPWPGQGGDTQY
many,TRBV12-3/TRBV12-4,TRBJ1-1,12,ASSPRQGNTEAF
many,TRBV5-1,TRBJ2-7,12,ASSQSGTGYEQY
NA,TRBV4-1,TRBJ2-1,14,ASSQDGGNSYNEQF
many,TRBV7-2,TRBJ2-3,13,ASSVISGRWDTQY
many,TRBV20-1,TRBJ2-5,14,SARGRPRRVGETQY
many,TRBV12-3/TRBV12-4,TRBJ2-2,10,ATSDSTGELF
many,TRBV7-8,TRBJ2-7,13,ASSLASGSSYEQY
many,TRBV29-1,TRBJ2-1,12,SGTLLAGVNEQF
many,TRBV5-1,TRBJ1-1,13,ASSLAWGLNTEAF
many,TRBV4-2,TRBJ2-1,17,ASSQVDRVRLVPYNEQF